This is a list of T cell receptor beta chains from one sample in a study of human T cells and chemical hapten exposure. TCRdb redid the calling of the RACE reads with MiXCR, one entry per CDR3 protein. The profile shows around 47,000 distinct CDR3 sequences, 3% to 4.5% of them singletons. Specimen: whole blood. These receptors were obtained from a human donor in good health. Some clones in this sample may be carry-over from other donors' samples. Both conserved end residues are part of each CDR3. Fields, in order: CDR3 DNA, CDR3 protein, J gene, D gene, clone size, V gene. The D gene is left open where the match is weak. Size is stated for part of the rows, as once, few or many counts, or as a class when the clone is expanded.

TGTGCCAGCAGTGAAGCTTATAGCTCCTACAATGAGCAGTTCTTC | CASSEAYSSYNEQFF | TRBJ2-1 | . | many | TRBV2
TGTGCCATCAGTGAGTCGATTCCAAACCTTAATTTAGACACAGATACGCAGTATTTT | CAISESIPNLNLDTDTQYF | TRBJ2-3 | . | . | TRBV10-3
TGCAGCGTTGAGCATCGGGACGCGGGCTACGAGCAGTACTTC | CSVEHRDAGYEQYF | TRBJ2-7 | . | many | TRBV29-1
TGTGCCTGGAGTCCAATTTATCCCGGCTCTGGAAACACCATATATTTT | CAWSPIYPGSGNTIYF | TRBJ1-3 | . | few | TRBV30
TGTGCCAGCAGGGGACTTACCTACGAGCAGTACTTC | CASRGLTYEQYF | TRBJ2-7 | . | . | TRBV7-2
TGCAGTGCTAGTCTACCTACGAGGTCTAGTGAGCAGTTCTTC | CSASLPTRSSEQFF | TRBJ2-1 | . | few | TRBV20-1
TGTGCCAGCAGCAAAGAGGAAAAGGAGGGAGGGCCTATTACCGCTGAGCAGTTCTTC | CASSKEEKEGGPITAEQFF | TRBJ2-1 | . | . | TRBV21-1
TGCAGTGCTAGAGATCCCTCTAGCGGGAGGGCCTCTACAGATACGCAGTATTTT | CSARDPSSGRASTDTQYF | TRBJ2-3 | TRBD2 | many | TRBV20-1
TGTGCCAGCAGTGCGACAGCTAACTATGGCTACACCTTC | CASSATANYGYTF | TRBJ1-2 | . | many | TRBV27
TGCAGTGCTAGGGGGACAGGGGGTTTCTTCTACGAGCAGTACTTC | CSARGTGGFFYEQYF | TRBJ2-7 | TRBD1 | few | TRBV20-1
TGTGCCAGCAGCTTAACGGGAGGGAGGGAAGATACGCAGTATTTT | CASSLTGGREDTQYF | TRBJ2-3 | TRBD2 | many | TRBV7-2
TGTGCCAGCAGCCCGAAACGCTCTGGAAACACCATATATTTT | CASSPKRSGNTIYF | TRBJ1-3 | . | many | TRBV7-2
TGTGCCAGCAGTCCCACTAGCGGGAGAACTTACAAGCAGTTCTTC | CASSPTSGRTYKQFF | TRBJ2-1 | TRBD2 | few | TRBV28
TGTGCCAGCAGGCACAGGGCCCGAGACTACAATGAGCAGTTCTTC | CASRHRARDYNEQFF | TRBJ2-1 | . | many | TRBV27
TGTGCCAGCAGCTCGTGGGGCTTTAGCAATCAGCCCCAGCATTTT | CASSSWGFSNQPQHF | TRBJ1-5 | . | many | TRBV5-5
TGTGCCAGCTCACCACCAATGACGACAGGCAATCAGCCCCAGCATTTT | CASSPPMTTGNQPQHF | TRBJ1-5 | . | . | TRBV18
TGTGCCTCCCTACTAGGGGGGCCACACCATGAGCAGTTCTTC | CASLLGGPHHEQFF | TRBJ2-1 | . | many | TRBV28
TGCGCCAGCAGTCGAGAACGGGGGATCCAAGAGACCCAGTACTTC | CASSRERGIQETQYF | TRBJ2-5 | . | many | TRBV10-1
TGCAGCGTTCTGAGTGAAGCTACGCAGTATTTT | CSVLSEATQYF | TRBJ2-3 | . | many | TRBV29-1
TGTGCCAGCAGCCTCACTTCCTACGAGCAGTACTTC | CASSLTSYEQYF | TRBJ2-7 | . | . | TRBV28
TGTGCCAGCAGCTTCCCGCCGGGAGGCACTGAAGCTTTCTTT | CASSFPPGGTEAFF | TRBJ1-1 | . | . | TRBV11-2
TGTGCCAGCTCACCAACGGCCCCAAACACTGAAGCTTTCTTT | CASSPTAPNTEAFF | TRBJ1-1 | . | many | TRBV18
TGCAGTGCCCTCCTCATGAGCACAGATACGCAGTATTTT | CSALLMSTDTQYF | TRBJ2-3 | . | many | TRBV20-1
TGTGCCAGCAGTGAGACTAGCGGGGCCACAAGGGAGCAGTTCTTC | CASSETSGATREQFF | TRBJ2-1 | TRBD2 | many | TRBV6-1
TGTGCCAGCAGTTTCCTTAGCGGGAGTGGTTCCCCCGGGGAGCTGTTTTTT | CASSFLSGSGSPGELFF | TRBJ2-2 | TRBD2 | many | TRBV27
TGCAGTGCTAGAGGAAAAAACACCGGGGAGCTGTTTTTT | CSARGKNTGELFF | TRBJ2-2 | . | . | TRBV20-1
TGTGCCAGCTCACCCGTGGAGGGGCGCATTTCACCCCTCCACTTT | CASSPVEGRISPLHF | TRBJ1-6 | . | . | TRBV18
TGCAGCGTTGAACCGGGAGTAACTGTTGAAGCTTTCTTT | CSVEPGVTVEAFF | TRBJ1-1 | . | many | TRBV29-1
TGTGCCAGCAGCCATAGACAGGGGCAGGGGGCCAACGTCCTGACTTTC | CASSHRQGQGANVLTF | TRBJ2-6 | TRBD1 | many | TRBV7-9
TGTGCCAGCAGCTTAGGAGCACTAGCGGGAGCCCGTGAGCAGTTCTTC | CASSLGALAGAREQFF | TRBJ2-1 | TRBD2 | many | TRBV7-8
TGTGCCAGTAGGCAACAGGGAGGTCAGGACTATGGCTACACCTTC | CASRQQGGQDYGYTF | TRBJ1-2 | . | . | TRBV19
TGCGCCAGCAGCCAAGTCGGTAGCAATCAGCCCCAGCATTTT | CASSQVGSNQPQHF | TRBJ1-5 | . | . | TRBV4-1
TGTGCCAGCAGCAAAAGGACAGGGGTCCGAGATACGCAGTATTTT | CASSKRTGVRDTQYF | TRBJ2-3 | TRBD1 | many | TRBV3-1
TGCAGCGTGAGAACTGGCCCCTACGAGCAGTACTTC | CSVRTGPYEQYF | TRBJ2-7 | . | medium-sized | TRBV29-1
TGTGCCAGCTCACCACCAGGCATACTAGGCGGCAGCGATGAGCAGTTCTTC | CASSPPGILGGSDEQFF | TRBJ2-1 | . | many | TRBV18
TGTGCCAGCAGTTTAGGGGGCCGGGACGAACATCAAGAGACCCAGTACTTC | CASSLGGRDEHQETQYF | TRBJ2-5 | . | . | TRBV12-3/TRBV12-4
TGTGCCAGCAGCCCGCGGGAGAGCTCTGGAAACACCATATATTTT | CASSPRESSGNTIYF | TRBJ1-3 | . | many | TRBV4-2
TGTGCCAGCAGCTTAGGGGGGGATACACCCCTCCACTTT | CASSLGGDTPLHF | TRBJ1-6 | . | few | TRBV11-2
TGTGCCAGTCGTGACAAGGGAGACACTGAAGCTTTCTTT | CASRDKGDTEAFF | TRBJ1-1 | . | many | TRBV19
TGTGCCAGCAGTCTACTTAGCTTCGTGTCCTACGAGCAGTACTTC | CASSLLSFVSYEQYF | TRBJ2-7 | . | many | TRBV5-5
TGTGCCAGCAGCTTTACGCCAGATTCCTTAGCCAAAAACATTCAGTACTTC | CASSFTPDSLAKNIQYF | TRBJ2-4 | . | many | TRBV28
TGCAGCGTTGAGATAGAGAGGCAGTTCTTC | CSVEIERQFF | TRBJ2-1 | . | many | TRBV29-1
TGTGCCAGCACCCCCGCCCCGGACAGGGAGGCAGATACGCAGTATTTT | CASTPAPDREADTQYF | TRBJ2-3 | TRBD1 | few | TRBV28
TGCAGCGTTGACGACCGGAGTGAGCAGTTCTTC | CSVDDRSEQFF | TRBJ2-1 | . | . | TRBV29-1
TGTGCCAGCAGTGAAGATCCTGGGTTACAGCCCCAGCATTTT | CASSEDPGLQPQHF | TRBJ1-5 | . | . | TRBV6-1
TGTGCCAGCAGCCCCGGGCCCCAAGAGGCCAAAAACATTCAGTACTTC | CASSPGPQEAKNIQYF | TRBJ2-4 | . | many | TRBV6-5
TGCAGCGTTCAGGGCGCGGGTGTTCCCCAAGAGACCCAGTACTTC | CSVQGAGVPQETQYF | TRBJ2-5 | . | many | TRBV29-1
TGTGCCAGCTCACAACAGGGGGCAGAGGTTACTGAAGCTTTCTTT | CASSQQGAEVTEAFF | TRBJ1-1 | TRBD1 | many | TRBV18
TGTGCCAGCACCGTGGACTCAACGCGGCACGAGCAGTACTTC | CASTVDSTRHEQYF | TRBJ2-7 | . | . | TRBV28
TGTGCCAGCAACCCACCCCTCGGCTCGTTGAACACTGAAGCTTTCTTT | CASNPPLGSLNTEAFF | TRBJ1-1 | . | many | TRBV7-2
TGCAGTGCTAGAGGGGGCTTAGGGGACACGAGCTCCTACGAGCAGTACTTC | CSARGGLGDTSSYEQYF | TRBJ2-7 | . | many | TRBV20-1
TGCAGCGGACTAGCGGGGTCCTACGAGCAGTACTTC | CSGLAGSYEQYF | TRBJ2-7 | TRBD2 | many | TRBV29-1
TGTGCCAGCAGCCCGAGGGCTAGCGGGAGCCGCGGGGAGACCCAGTACTTC | CASSPRASGSRGETQYF | TRBJ2-5 | TRBD2 | many | TRBV11-3
TGTGCCAGCAGGGAGCTTCCGGCGGGCTCCTACGAGCAGTACTTC | CASRELPAGSYEQYF | TRBJ2-7 | . | many | TRBV6-2/TRBV6-3
TGTGCCAGCAAGACGGGAGCACGGGAAACAGATACGCAGTATTTT | CASKTGARETDTQYF | TRBJ2-3 | . | many | TRBV28
TGTGCCAGCAGCGTAGGTCAGAACACCGGGGAGCTGTTTTTT | CASSVGQNTGELFF | TRBJ2-2 | . | few | TRBV9
TGTGCCAGCAGTGGGGGGACAGGGGGCGCGGATCAGCCCCAGCATTTT | CASSGGTGGADQPQHF | TRBJ1-5 | TRBD1 | many | TRBV25-1
TGCAGCGTCACCAACCTGGACAGGAAAAACTATGGCTACACCTTC | CSVTNLDRKNYGYTF | TRBJ1-2 | TRBD1 | many | TRBV29-1
TGTGCCAGTAGTACCCCGGGACGGATGAACACTGAAGCTTTCTTT | CASSTPGRMNTEAFF | TRBJ1-1 | . | few | TRBV19
TGCAGTGCTAGGACAGGGGGCCCTGAAGCTTTCTTT | CSARTGGPEAFF | TRBJ1-1 | TRBD1 | . | TRBV20-1